One and the same sample provided the 29 T cell receptor beta chains below, sequenced in a study of brain T cells in children with intractable seizures. Measured with immunoSEQ multiplex PCR; TCRdb has only the in-frame clones, and not every one. The data show tens of thousands of clones, approximately 94% seen once. This specimen was peripheral blood, taken at surgery. These receptors were taken from a boy under two years old with tuberous sclerosis and intractable seizures.

This rearrangement joins TRBV6-5 to TRBJ2-5; TRBD1 matches 9 bases. J was trimmed by 1 base and V by 6 bases; bases with no gene match: 6. In germline, CDR1 is MNHEY, CDR2 SVGAGI. This CDR3 comprises 15 residues. CDR3 sequence reads: CASRGQGGGQETQYF. CDR3 nucleotide sequence: TGTGCCAGCAGGGGACAGGGAGGGGGCCAAGAGACCCAGTACTTC.

V usage is TRBV2 and J usage is TRBJ1-2, with unresolved D. Deletions cut 5 bases from V and 8 bases from J, with 12 bases between. Per the germline V gene, CDR1 is SNHLY and CDR2 is FYNNEI. This CDR3 comprises 12 residues. CDR3 amino acids: CASSRVTSGYTF. In DNA, the CDR3 is TGTGCCAGCAGTCGGGTCACGAGCGGCTACACCTTC.

This CDR3 is CASSLLYPTGPNEKLFF. The CDR3 nucleotides are TGCGCCAGCAGCTTGCTGTACCCCACAGGGCCTAATGAAAAACTGTTTTTT. J is TRBJ1-4 and V is TRBV5-1, with a weak D call TRBD1 (6 bases). Trimming pared 1 base from V and 3 bases from J, leaving 16 bases between. Germline V gives CDR1 SGHRS, CDR2 YFSETQ. The CDR3 length is 17 residues.

The rearrangement joins TRBV2 to TRBJ1-2, with D possibly being TRBD1 (6 bases). CDR3 length equals 14 residues. CDR1 is SNHLY, CDR2 FYNNEI, per germline. Trimming took off 3 bases at V and 0 bases at J, with 8 bases between the two ends. CDR3 protein: CASSDRTANYGYTF. The CDR3 nucleotides are TGTGCCAGCAGTGACCGGACAGCTAACTATGGCTACACCTTC.

This chain connects TRBV7-9 to TRBJ1-1; 10 positions match TRBD1. Germline-derived CDR1 and CDR2 are SEHNR and FQNEAQ (reference sequence). This CDR3 spans 15 amino acids. The trim removed 5 bases at V and 4 bases at J, leaving 7 bases unmatched. CDR3 in DNA: TGTGCCAGCAGCCCGACAGGGGGCTCGGCCACTGAAGCTTTCTTT. Residues: CASSPTGGSATEAFF.

V is TRBV3-1 (or the pseudogene TRBV3-2) and J is TRBJ2-3; D gene ambiguous. From germline, CDR1 is LGHDT and CDR2 YNNKEL (reference sequence). Trimming took 4 bases from V and 2 from J, leaving 4 bases between them. There are 12 residues in the CDR3. The CDR3 DNA reads as TGTGCCAGCAGCCGTTACACAGATACGCAGTATTTT. This encodes CASSRYTDTQYF.

In nucleotides, the CDR3 is TGTGCCAGCAGTTTGGTGATTGTCAATGAGCAGTTCTTC. Translated, it gives CASSLVIVNEQFF. V and J are TRBV12-3 or TRBV12-4 and TRBJ2-1; D unclear. The length of the CDR3 is 13 residues. V lost 3 bases and J lost 6, with 9 bases in between.

V usage is TRBV4-1 and J usage is TRBJ2-2, with D possibly TRBD1 on 7 matching bases. V gave up 4 bases and J gave up 4 bases, with 19 bases separating them. Per germline, CDR1 MGHRA and CDR2 YSYEKL. The CDR3 is 17 residues long. DNA of the CDR3: TGCGCCAGCAGCCCGGCCCTCGCAGGGGGGTTCACCGGGGAGCTGTTTTTT. It codes for CASSPALAGGFTGELFF.

The chain combines TRBV5-6 with TRBJ2-1, with 12 nucleotides matching TRBD2. The ends lost 0 bases at V and 0 bases at J; junction bases unmatched: 1. The germline CDR1 and CDR2 sequences are SGHDT and YYEEEE. This CDR3 has 17 amino acids. The CDR3 region has the DNA TGTGCCAGCAGCTTGGAGACTAGCGGGAGCTCCTACAATGAGCAGTTCTTC. The encoded protein is CASSLETSGSSYNEQFF.

This clone was detected once. V gene TRBV5-1 combines with J gene TRBJ1-6; D is perhaps TRBD1 (6 bases). The CDR3 has 15 residues. Germline assignment: CDR1 SGHRS and CDR2 YFSETQ. Trimming removed 4 bases from V and 9 bases from J, with 17 bases in between. The CDR3 bases are TGCGCCAGCAGCGACTCGACAGGCCACGGTTCACCCCTCCACTTT. Encoded protein: CASSDSTGHGSPLHF.

The rearrangement uses TRBV7-3 and TRBJ2-1; TRBD2 agrees at 10 bases. The germline V gene encodes CDR1 SGHTA and CDR2 FQGTGA. CDR3 length: 15 residues. The V gene end was trimmed by 4 bases and the J gene end by 4 bases; junction bases not matched to a gene: 4. CDR3 DNA sequence: TGTGCCAGCAGCTCCTCAGCGGGGGGGTACAATGAGCAGTTCTTC. Translated, it gives CASSSSAGGYNEQFF.

The chain links TRBV5-1 to TRBJ2-7, with 8 positions matching TRBD1. The CDR3 is 15 amino acids. Looked up from germline, CDR1 is SGHRS and CDR2 is YFSETQ. Trimming removed 4 bases from V and 5 bases from J; junction bases left unmatched: 11. For the CDR3, the DNA is TGCGCCAGCAGCCACAACCGGACAGGGAAGAACGAGCAGTACTTC. Residues: CASSHNRTGKNEQYF.

The chain joins TRBV19 to TRBJ1-5; D gene ambiguous. With 7 bases removed from V and 5 bases from J, the gap between germline ends came to 27 bases. The germline V gene has CDR1 LNHDA and CDR2 SQIVND (reference sequence). The CDR3 is 18 amino acids. CDR3 DNA sequence: TGTGCCAGTACTATGGGTCACTCCTCAGCTAGAGTAGATCAGCCCCAGCATTTT. Translating gives CASTMGHSSARVDQPQHF. Together with reference TRBV19 and TRBJ1-5, the CDR3 gives the full variable domain: DGGITQSPKYLFRKEGQNVTLSCEQNLNHDAMYWYRQDPGQGLRLIYYSQIVNDFQKGDIAEGYSVSREKKESFPLTVTSAQKNPTAFYLCASTMGHSSARVDQPQHFGDGTRLSIL.

The gene calls are TRBV7-9 and TRBJ1-1; D is possibly TRBD1 (5 bases). This CDR3 has 16 amino acids. The germline V gene encodes CDR1 SEHNR and CDR2 FQNEAQ (reference sequence). Trimming pared 1 base from V and 1 base from J, leaving 13 bases between. CDR3 in amino acids: CASSLGEGRTNTEAFF. DNA of the CDR3: TGTGCCAGCAGCTTAGGGGAGGGACGGACGAACACTGAAGCTTTCTTT.

V is TRBV6-4 and J is TRBJ1-6, with 9 bases matching TRBD1. Germline CDR1 and CDR2: MRHNA and SNTAGT. V shed 5 bases and J 9 bases; nucleotides not matched to a gene: 11. CDR3 size: 16 residues. In DNA form, the CDR3 reads TGTGCCAGCAGTTCTGCCTTTACAGGGGGCAGTTCACCCCTCCACTTT. This sequence encodes CASSSAFTGGSSPLHF.

The V and J genes are TRBV6-1 and TRBJ2-5; TRBD1 agrees at 7 bases. The CDR3 is made up of 15 amino acids. CDR1 and CDR2 (germline): MNHNS, SASEGT. With 3 bases clipped from V and 5 bases from J, the junction kept 9 bases outside the gene matches. The CDR3 sequence: CASSDGQGVGETQYF. CDR3 DNA: TGTGCCAGCAGTGATGGGCAGGGGGTGGGTGAGACCCAGTACTTC.

The chain is built from TRBV19 and TRBJ2-7; 7 bases fit TRBD1. Germline lookup yields CDR1 LNHDA and CDR2 SQIVND (reference sequence). After removal of 6 bases from V and 0 bases from J, the junction contained 11 bases not matched to a gene. This CDR3 spans 16 amino acids. CDR3 DNA: TGTGCCAGTAGGGGTTTACCGGGACAGAGCTCCTACGAGCAGTACTTC. It specifies CASRGLPGQSSYEQYF.

This chain uses TRBV7-9 with TRBJ1-2; 9 bases are a match to TRBD1. The junction had 4 bases not matched to a gene; V was cut back by 5 bases and J by 6 bases. The CDR3 has 13 residues. Germline V gene data show CDR1 as SEHNR and CDR2 as FQNEAQ (reference sequence). CDR3 region: CASSRTGVHGYTF. The CDR3 nucleotides read TGTGCCAGCAGCCGGACAGGGGTCCATGGCTACACCTTC.

This chain joins TRBV30 and TRBJ1-1, with unresolved D. The CDR3 spans 12 residues. V gave up 4 bases and J gave up 6 bases, with 12 bases separating them. Germline-derived CDR1 and CDR2 are GTSNPN and SVGIG (reference sequence). Here the CDR3 reads CAWTSNQAEAFF. CDR3 in DNA: TGTGCCTGGACTTCTAATCAGGCTGAAGCTTTCTTT.

This rearrangement joins TRBV6-5 to TRBJ2-7; TRBD1 matches at 11 bases. V shed 4 bases and J 2 bases; nucleotides not matched to a gene: 1. This CDR3 comprises 14 residues. Germline CDR1 is MNHEY and CDR2 is SVGAGI. Here the CDR3 reads CASSWTGGPYEQYF. Here the CDR3 DNA reads TGTGCCAGCAGTTGGACAGGGGGCCCCTACGAGCAGTACTTC.

V is TRBV2 and J is TRBJ1-1; maybe TRBD1 (5 bases). Germline lookup yields CDR1 SNHLY and CDR2 FYNNEI. CDR3 length: 12 amino acids. V dropped 6 bases and J dropped 6 bases, with 11 bases sitting between them. DNA of the CDR3: TGTGCCAGCAGCTACGGGGGGTCTGAAGCTTTCTTT. This sequence encodes CASSYGGSEAFF.

This sequence joins TRBV11-3 and TRBJ1-1; 7 bases line up with TRBD1. Germline values: CDR1 SGHNT, CDR2 YENEEA. V lost 4 bases and J lost 9; bases outside the gene matches: 2. The CDR3 contains 11 residues. The CDR3 DNA sequence: TGTGCCAGCAGCTCGGACAGGCAAGCTTTCTTT. It yields the protein CASSSDRQAFF.

This chain connects TRBV2 to TRBJ2-7, with 7 bases identical to TRBD2. Germline CDR1 is SNHLY and CDR2 is FYNNEI. V lost 7 bases and J lost 6; bases outside the gene matches: 18. This CDR3 region has 16 residues. The CDR3, as DNA: TGTGCCAGCATCTCAGCGGTGTCCGCGGGAGTAGGCGAGCAGTACTTC. This codes for CASISAVSAGVGEQYF.

V usage is TRBV5-1 and J usage is TRBJ2-7; D ambiguous. Trimming removed 0 bases at V and 5 bases at J, with 12 bases between. There are 14 residues in the CDR3. In germline, CDR1 is SGHRS, CDR2 YFSETQ. The DNA for the CDR3 is TGCGCCAGCAGCTTGGCCGGAAGAGGAAACGAGCAGTACTTC. Residues: CASSLAGRGNEQYF.

The rearrangement links TRBV6-5 to TRBJ1-4, with D perhaps TRBD1 (5 bases). The V and J ends lost 8 bases and 8 bases respectively, with 18 bases between them. Germline-derived CDR1 and CDR2 are MNHEY and SVGAGI. The CDR3 is 14 amino acids. Written as DNA, the CDR3 is TGTGCCAGCTCCTTAGGGGACCCCGAGGAAAAACTGTTTTTT. This sequence encodes CASSLGDPEEKLFF.

The gene calls are TRBV5-4 and TRBJ1-2, with 9 bases aligning to TRBD1. In germline, CDR1 is SGHNT, CDR2 YYREEE (reference sequence). With V trimmed by 4 bases and J by 6 bases, 4 bases remained unmatched. This CDR3 has 13 residues. The DNA for the CDR3 is TGTGCCAGCAGCCTGGACAGGGGCGATGGCTACACCTTC. It is translated as CASSLDRGDGYTF.

This chain connects TRBV30 to TRBJ1-5; D call uncertain. Per germline, CDR1 GTSNPN and CDR2 SVGIG (reference sequence). The CDR3 has 15 residues. The ends were cut back, 2 bases at V and 3 bases at J, with 14 bases in the middle. The CDR3 loop is CAWSPTSWHNQPQHF. CDR3 sequence (DNA): TGTGCCTGGAGTCCGACTAGTTGGCACAATCAGCCCCAGCATTTT.

The gene calls are TRBV6-2 or TRBV6-3 and TRBJ2-7, with a tentative D call TRBD2 (5 bases). The V gene lost 3 bases and the J gene lost 1 base, with 13 bases spanning the gap. Germline V gene data show CDR1 as MNHEY and CDR2 as SVGEGT. The CDR3 loop spans 15 amino acids. CDR3 amino acids: CASSYYSPGSYEQYF. CDR3 nucleotide sequence: TGTGCCAGCAGTTATTACTCCCCGGGGTCCTACGAGCAGTACTTC.

The genes are TRBV19 and TRBJ2-7; 11 nucleotides agree with TRBD2. CDR1 and CDR2 from the germline V gene are LNHDA and SQIVND (reference sequence). The CDR3 is made up of 15 amino acids. The ends lost 5 bases at V and 0 bases at J; junction bases unmatched: 3. The CDR3 sequence: CASSGGTSGSYEQYF. The CDR3 DNA is TGTGCCAGTAGTGGCGGGACTAGCGGCTCCTACGAGCAGTACTTC.